The source of this T cell receptor (beta chain) is a study of blood T cell repertoires in COVID-19. Data came from immunoSEQ multiplex PCR; TCRdb stores just in-frame clones and leaves some out. The table shows a few hundred thousand clones, with approximately 88% occurring only once. Trimming took 2 bases from V and 5 from J; bases not matched to a gene: 17. The CDR3 has 19 amino acids. CDR1 and CDR2 from the germline V gene are LGHDT and YNNKEL (reference sequence). The genes are TRBV3-1 (or the pseudogene TRBV3-2) and TRBJ2-5; 10 nucleotides match TRBD2. Sequences were obtained from peripheral blood. The TCR originated in a woman aged 25 to 45 with acute or convalescent COVID-19. The CDR3, as DNA: TGTGCCAGCAGCCAATTGGCCGTACCGGGACTAGCGTTCAGTGAGACCCAGTACTTC. It encodes CASSQLAVPGLAFSETQYF.